This passage covers 11 T cell receptor beta chains from one sample sequenced in a study of Graves' ophthalmopathy and Graves' hyperthyroidism. Amplification from RNA transcripts yielded the TCR beta CDR3 regions. Scientists carried out first-round RT-PCR using HTBI primers and then a second-round multiplex PCR. TCRdb reprocessed the multiplex PCR reads via MiXCR and lists one record per CDR3 protein. The sample includes about 220,000 distinct CDR3 sequences, under 25% of them seen just once. Sequencing used peripheral blood. Every receptor here comes from a woman in her forties or fifties with Graves' ophthalmopathy.

This clonotype was picked up a small number of times. The chain is built from TRBV18 and TRBJ1-5; D call uncertain. Trimming removed 2 bases from V and 0 bases from J, with 14 bases in between. The CDR3 spans 17 residues. Germline CDR1 and CDR2: KGHSH and LQKENI. CDR3 region: CASSPGGSGYSNQPQHF. For the CDR3, the DNA is TGTGCCAGCTCACCAGGCGGGTCGGGTTATAGCAATCAGCCCCAGCATTTT.

Many counts were recorded for this clonotype. The V gene is TRBV5-1, the J gene TRBJ2-7, with D uncertain. Trimming took 0 bases from V and 4 from J, leaving 8 bases between them. The CDR3 contains 13 residues. Germline CDR1 SGHRS, CDR2 YFSETQ. CDR3 DNA sequence: TGCGCCAGCAGCTTGGGCGCCGGTTACGAGCAGTACTTC. Translating it yields CASSLGAGYEQYF.

The chain has TRBV12-3 or TRBV12-4 and TRBJ2-7; D gene unclear. This CDR3 has 14 residues. Trimming took 5 bases from V and 6 from J, leaving 17 bases between them. The CDR3 loop is CASSPNQVSGEQYF. The CDR3, as DNA: TGTGCCAGCAGTCCCAATCAGGTATCGGGCGAGCAGTACTTC.

This clonotype was picked up many times. This chain uses TRBV6-1 with TRBJ2-7; tentatively, D is TRBD1 or TRBD2 (5 bases each). This CDR3 has 16 residues. Trimming pared 3 bases from V and 5 bases from J, leaving 20 bases between. Germline CDR1 MNHNS, CDR2 SASEGT. CDR3 residues: CASSDMTRDPRHEQYF. The CDR3 DNA is TGTGCCAGCAGTGACATGACCCGGGACCCGAGGCACGAGCAGTACTTC.

There are many counts of this clonotype. The chain has TRBV9 and TRBJ2-5; either TRBD1 or TRBD2 may fit D (5 bases each). Germline V lookup: CDR1 SGDLS, CDR2 YYNGEE. V lost 0 bases and J 5 bases, leaving 11 bases between the germline ends. The CDR3 loop spans 14 amino acids. Here the CDR3 DNA reads TGTGCCAGCAGCGTAGCTAGGGGCGGGGAGACCCAGTACTTC. Translating gives CASSVARGGETQYF.

The CDR3 sequence is CASSPSYQETQYF. The DNA for the CDR3 is TGTGCCAGCAGTCCCTCGTACCAAGAGACCCAGTACTTC. J is TRBJ2-5 and V is TRBV27; D is uncertain. CDR1 MNHEY and CDR2 SMNVEV come from the germline V gene (reference sequence). This CDR3 spans 13 amino acids. V dropped 5 bases and J dropped 0 bases, with 7 bases sitting between them.

The rearrangement uses TRBV18 and TRBJ2-4; D is possibly TRBD2 (5 bases). CDR3 length: 14 amino acids. The V and J ends lost 3 bases and 9 bases respectively, with 15 bases between them. Germline-derived CDR1 and CDR2 are KGHSH and LQKENI. The CDR3 spells CASSPPVPAGIQYF. CDR3 DNA: TGTGCCAGCTCACCGCCGGTCCCGGCGGGCATTCAGTACTTC.

The chain uses TRBV28 and TRBJ1-2; D ambiguous. The CDR3 spans 11 residues. Germline V gene sequence: CDR1 MDHEN, CDR2 SYDVKM. The germline V and J ends were trimmed by 4 bases and 7 bases, with 7 bases remaining between them. The CDR3 region is CASSSLAGYTF. The CDR3 coding sequence is TGTGCCAGCAGTTCGTTGGCTGGCTACACCTTC.

This clonotype was seen at least ten times. The chain links TRBV6-1 to TRBJ1-5; TRBD1 is a possible D gene (6 bases). Germline CDR1 MNHNS, CDR2 SASEGT. V was cut by 11 bases and J by 4 bases, with 12 bases left in between. The CDR3 covers 12 residues. The CDR3 nucleotides read TGTGCCGCTGCAGGGGCTAATCAGCCCCAGCATTTT. It codes for CAAAGANQPQHF.

This clonotype was observed many times. Mismatch with germline at one junction end may stem from a read error. The V gene is TRBV30, the J gene TRBJ1-6; D unresolved. Germline CDR1 GTSNPN, CDR2 SVGIG (reference sequence). This CDR3 spans 13 amino acids. The CDR3: CAWSVSNNSPLHF. CDR3 coding DNA: TGTGCCTGGAGTGTCTCCAATAATTCACCCCTCCACTTT.

This clonotype was detected ten times or more. The rearrangement uses TRBV28 and TRBJ2-4; D uncertain. V dropped 2 bases and J dropped 7 bases, with 12 bases sitting between them. Germline lookup yields CDR1 MDHEN and CDR2 SYDVKM. The CDR3 runs 14 residues. In DNA form, the CDR3 reads TGTGCCAGCAGTTTAGCGGATGCCGGGAACATTCAGTACTTC. It translates to CASSLADAGNIQYF. The variable domain in full, with the rest retrieved from reference TRBV28 and TRBJ2-4, is DVKVTQSSRYLVKRTGEKVFLECVQDMDHENMFWYRQDPGLGLRLIYFSYDVKMKEKGDIPEGYSVSREKKERFSLILESASTNQTSMYLCASSLADAGNIQYFGAGTRLSVL.